This TCR beta chain was captured in a study of cytomegalovirus exposure and HLA in healthy donors. Germline lookup yields CDR1 ENHRY and CDR2 SYGVKD. The CDR3 loop spans 13 amino acids. V lost 6 bases, J lost 3 bases, and 12 bases lay in between. Sequenced by immunoSEQ multiplex PCR; TCRdb stores in-frame clones only, minus some. The sample has about 110,000 clones; 90% to 97% are singletons. General study results and limits: Usually a TCR sequence was rare, but some public TCRs were found in many donors.

In the case of this clone: Antigen unknown.

The chain carries TRBV10-3 and TRBJ2-7; D is possibly TRBD1 (5 bases). This TCR derives from a woman under 30 in good health and CMV-seronegative. Sequences were obtained from PBMCs. CDR3 region: CAISDITGYEQYF. The CDR3 DNA sequence: TGTGCCATCAGCGATATTACAGGCTACGAGCAGTACTTC.